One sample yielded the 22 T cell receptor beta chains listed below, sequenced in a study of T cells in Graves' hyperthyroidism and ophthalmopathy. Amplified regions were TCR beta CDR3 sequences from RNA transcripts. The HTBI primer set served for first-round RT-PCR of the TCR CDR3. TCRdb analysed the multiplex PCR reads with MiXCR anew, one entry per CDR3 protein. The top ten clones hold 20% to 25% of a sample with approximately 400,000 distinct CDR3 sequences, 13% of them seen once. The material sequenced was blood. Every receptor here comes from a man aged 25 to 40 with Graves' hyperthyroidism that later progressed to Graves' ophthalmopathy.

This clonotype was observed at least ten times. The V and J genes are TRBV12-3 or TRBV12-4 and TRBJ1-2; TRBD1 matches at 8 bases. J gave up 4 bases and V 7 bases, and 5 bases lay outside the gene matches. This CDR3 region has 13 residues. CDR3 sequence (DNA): TGTGCCAGCATTGCCGGGACAGGCTATGGCTACACCTTC. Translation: CASIAGTGYGYTF.

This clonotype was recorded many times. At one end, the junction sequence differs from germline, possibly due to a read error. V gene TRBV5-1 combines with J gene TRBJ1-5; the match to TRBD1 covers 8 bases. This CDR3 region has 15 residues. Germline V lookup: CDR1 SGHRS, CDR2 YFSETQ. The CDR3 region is CASSLGQGSNQPQHF. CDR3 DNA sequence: TGTGCCAGCAGCTTAGGACAGGGCTCGAATCAGCCCCAGCATTTT.

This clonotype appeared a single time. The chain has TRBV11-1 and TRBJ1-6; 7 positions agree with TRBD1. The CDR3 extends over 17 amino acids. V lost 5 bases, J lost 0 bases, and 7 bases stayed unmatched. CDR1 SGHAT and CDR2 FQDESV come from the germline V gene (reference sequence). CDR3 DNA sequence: TGTGCCAGCAGCCGGGGGACAGCGAGCTCCTATAATTCACCCCTCCACTTT. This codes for CASSRGTASSYNSPLHF.

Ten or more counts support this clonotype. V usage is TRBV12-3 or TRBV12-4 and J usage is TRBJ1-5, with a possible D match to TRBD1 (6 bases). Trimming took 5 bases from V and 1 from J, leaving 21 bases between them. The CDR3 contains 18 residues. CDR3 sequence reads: CASSDRNWFTQSNQPQHF. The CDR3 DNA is TGTGCCAGCAGTGACAGGAACTGGTTTACCCAAAGCAATCAGCCCCAGCATTTT.

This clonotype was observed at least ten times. Here the CDR3 DNA reads TGTGCCAGCAGCTCGCGGGGGGGCACAGATACGCAGTATTTT. Residues: CASSSRGGTDTQYF. The chain employs TRBV7-2 and TRBJ2-3; 8 bases are a match to TRBD2. After removal of 4 bases from V and 1 base from J, the junction contained 1 base not matched to a gene. There are 14 residues in the CDR3. The germline V gene has CDR1 SGHTA and CDR2 FQGNSA.

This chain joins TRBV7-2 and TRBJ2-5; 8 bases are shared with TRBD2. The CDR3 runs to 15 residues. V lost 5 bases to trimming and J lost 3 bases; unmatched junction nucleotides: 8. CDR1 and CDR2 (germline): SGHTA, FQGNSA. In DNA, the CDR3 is TGTGCCAGCAGCGGAGCGGGAGCTTTGGAAGAGACCCAGTACTTC. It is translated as CASSGAGALEETQYF.

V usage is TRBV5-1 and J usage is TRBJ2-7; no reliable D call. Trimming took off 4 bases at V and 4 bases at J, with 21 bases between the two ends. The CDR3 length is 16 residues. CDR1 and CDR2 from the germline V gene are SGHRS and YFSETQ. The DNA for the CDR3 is TGCGCCAGCAGCCTCTTTCAACTGGGCGTGGGGTACGAGCAGTACTTC. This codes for CASSLFQLGVGYEQYF. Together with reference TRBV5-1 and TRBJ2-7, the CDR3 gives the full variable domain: KAGVTQTPRYLIKTRGQQVTLSCSPISGHRSVSWYQQTPGQGLQFLFEYFSETQRNKGNFPGRFSGRQFSNSRSEMNVSTLELGDSALYLCASSLFQLGVGYEQYFGPGTRLTVT.

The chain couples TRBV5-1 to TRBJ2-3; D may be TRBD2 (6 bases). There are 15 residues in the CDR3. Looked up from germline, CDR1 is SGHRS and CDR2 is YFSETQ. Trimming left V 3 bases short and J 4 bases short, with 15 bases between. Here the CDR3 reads CASSWIGGVADTQYF. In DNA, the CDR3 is TGCGCCAGCAGCTGGATCGGCGGGGTGGCAGATACGCAGTATTTT. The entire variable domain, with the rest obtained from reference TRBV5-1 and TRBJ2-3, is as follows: KAGVTQTPRYLIKTRGQQVTLSCSPISGHRSVSWYQQTPGQGLQFLFEYFSETQRNKGNFPGRFSGRQFSNSRSEMNVSTLELGDSALYLCASSWIGGVADTQYFGPGTRLTVL.

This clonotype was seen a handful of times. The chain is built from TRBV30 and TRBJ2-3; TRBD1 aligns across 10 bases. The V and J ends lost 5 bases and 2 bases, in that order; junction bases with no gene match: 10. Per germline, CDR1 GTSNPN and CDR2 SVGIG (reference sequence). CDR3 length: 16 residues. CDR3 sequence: CAWGLGTGVLTDTQYF. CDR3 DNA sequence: TGTGCCTGGGGCTTAGGGACAGGGGTTCTCACAGATACGCAGTATTTT.

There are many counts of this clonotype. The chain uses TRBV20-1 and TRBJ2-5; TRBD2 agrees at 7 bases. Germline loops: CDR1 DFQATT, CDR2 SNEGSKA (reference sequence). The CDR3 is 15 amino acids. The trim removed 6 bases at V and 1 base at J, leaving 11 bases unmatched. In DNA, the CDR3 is TGCAGTGCCAATGGGGCTAGCGGACTCCAAGAGACCCAGTACTTC. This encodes CSANGASGLQETQYF.

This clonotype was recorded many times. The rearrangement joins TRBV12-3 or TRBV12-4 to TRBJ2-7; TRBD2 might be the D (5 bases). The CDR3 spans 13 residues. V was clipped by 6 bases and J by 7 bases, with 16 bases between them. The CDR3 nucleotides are TGTGCCAGCAGCGCCGGCGGGCTGAGGGAGCAGTACTTC. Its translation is CASSAGGLREQYF.

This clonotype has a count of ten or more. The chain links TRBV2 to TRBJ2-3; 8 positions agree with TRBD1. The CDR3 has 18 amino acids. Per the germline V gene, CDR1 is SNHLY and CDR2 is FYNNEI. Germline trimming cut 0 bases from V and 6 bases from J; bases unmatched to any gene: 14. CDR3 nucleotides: TGTGCCAGCAGTGAAGCCCTCCCCATCCGTACAGGGGGGGATACGCAGTATTTT. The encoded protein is CASSEALPIRTGGDTQYF.

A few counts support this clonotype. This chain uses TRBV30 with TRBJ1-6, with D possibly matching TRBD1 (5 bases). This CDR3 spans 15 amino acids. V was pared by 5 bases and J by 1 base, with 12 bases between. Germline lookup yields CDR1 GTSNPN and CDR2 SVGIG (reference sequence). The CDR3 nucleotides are TGTGCCTGGGGTCCGGGACCTTCCTATAATTCACCCCTCCACTTT. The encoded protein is CAWGPGPSYNSPLHF.

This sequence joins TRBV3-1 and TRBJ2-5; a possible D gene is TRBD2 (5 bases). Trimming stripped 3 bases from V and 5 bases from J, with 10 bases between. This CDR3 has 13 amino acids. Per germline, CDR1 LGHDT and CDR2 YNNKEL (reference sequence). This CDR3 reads CASSHFSEETQYF. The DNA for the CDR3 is TGTGCCAGCAGCCACTTTAGCGAGGAGACCCAGTACTTC.

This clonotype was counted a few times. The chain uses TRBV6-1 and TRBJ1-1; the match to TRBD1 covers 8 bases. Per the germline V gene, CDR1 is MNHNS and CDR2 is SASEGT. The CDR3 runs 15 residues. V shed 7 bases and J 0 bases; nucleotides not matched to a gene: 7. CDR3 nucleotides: TGTGCCAGCATTCCGGGACAGGATTTGAACACTGAAGCTTTCTTT. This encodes CASIPGQDLNTEAFF.

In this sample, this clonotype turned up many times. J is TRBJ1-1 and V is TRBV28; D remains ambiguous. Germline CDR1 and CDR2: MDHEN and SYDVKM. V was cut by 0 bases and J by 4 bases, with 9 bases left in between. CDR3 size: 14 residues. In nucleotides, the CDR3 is TGTGCCAGCAGTTTATGGGCAGCTCCCACTGAAGCTTTCTTT. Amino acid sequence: CASSLWAAPTEAFF.

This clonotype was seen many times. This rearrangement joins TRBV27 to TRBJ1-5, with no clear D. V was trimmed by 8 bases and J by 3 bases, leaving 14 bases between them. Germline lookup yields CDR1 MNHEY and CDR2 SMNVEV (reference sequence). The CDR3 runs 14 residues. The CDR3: CASGKAGHNQPQHF. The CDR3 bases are TGTGCCAGCGGAAAGGCGGGCCACAATCAGCCCCAGCATTTT.

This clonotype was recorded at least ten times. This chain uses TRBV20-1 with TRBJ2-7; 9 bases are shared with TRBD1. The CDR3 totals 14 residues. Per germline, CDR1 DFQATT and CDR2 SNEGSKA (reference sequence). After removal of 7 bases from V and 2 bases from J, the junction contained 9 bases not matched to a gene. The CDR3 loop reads CSGRTGAEAYEQYF. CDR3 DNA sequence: TGCAGTGGCAGGACAGGGGCTGAAGCCTACGAGCAGTACTTC.

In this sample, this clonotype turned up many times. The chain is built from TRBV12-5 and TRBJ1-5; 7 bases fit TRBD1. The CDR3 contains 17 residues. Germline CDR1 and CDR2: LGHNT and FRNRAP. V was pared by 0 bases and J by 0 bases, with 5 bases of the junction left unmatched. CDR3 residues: CASGLVLGQASNQPQHF. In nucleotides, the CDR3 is TGTGCTAGTGGTTTGGTCCTCGGACAGGCTAGCAATCAGCCCCAGCATTTT.

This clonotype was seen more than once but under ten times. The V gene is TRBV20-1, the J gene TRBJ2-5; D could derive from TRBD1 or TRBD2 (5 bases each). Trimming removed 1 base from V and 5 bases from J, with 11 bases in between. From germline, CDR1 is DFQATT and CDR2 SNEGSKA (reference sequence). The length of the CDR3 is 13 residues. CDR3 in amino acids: CSARVGARETQYF. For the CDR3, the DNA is TGCAGTGCTAGAGTCGGGGCCCGGGAGACCCAGTACTTC.

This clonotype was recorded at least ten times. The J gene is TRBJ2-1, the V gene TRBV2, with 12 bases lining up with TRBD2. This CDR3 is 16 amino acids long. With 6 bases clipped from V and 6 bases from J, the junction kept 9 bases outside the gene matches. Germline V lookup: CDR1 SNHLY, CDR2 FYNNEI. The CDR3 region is CASRRSPGLAGNEQFF. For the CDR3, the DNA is TGTGCCAGCAGACGGAGTCCGGGACTAGCGGGCAATGAGCAGTTCTTC. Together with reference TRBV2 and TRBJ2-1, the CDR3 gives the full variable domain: EPEVTQTPSHQVTQMGQEVILRCVPISNHLYFYWYRQILGQKVEFLVSFYNNEISEKSEIFDDQFSVERPDGSNFTLKIRSTKLEDSAMYFCASRRSPGLAGNEQFFGPGTRLTVL.

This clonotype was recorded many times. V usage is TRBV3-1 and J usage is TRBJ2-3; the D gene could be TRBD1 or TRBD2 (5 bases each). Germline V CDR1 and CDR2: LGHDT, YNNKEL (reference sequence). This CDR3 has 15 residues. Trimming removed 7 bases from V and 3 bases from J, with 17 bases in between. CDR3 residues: CASTKRGRATDTQYF. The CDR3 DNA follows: TGTGCCAGCACCAAACGGGGCAGGGCGACAGATACGCAGTATTTT.